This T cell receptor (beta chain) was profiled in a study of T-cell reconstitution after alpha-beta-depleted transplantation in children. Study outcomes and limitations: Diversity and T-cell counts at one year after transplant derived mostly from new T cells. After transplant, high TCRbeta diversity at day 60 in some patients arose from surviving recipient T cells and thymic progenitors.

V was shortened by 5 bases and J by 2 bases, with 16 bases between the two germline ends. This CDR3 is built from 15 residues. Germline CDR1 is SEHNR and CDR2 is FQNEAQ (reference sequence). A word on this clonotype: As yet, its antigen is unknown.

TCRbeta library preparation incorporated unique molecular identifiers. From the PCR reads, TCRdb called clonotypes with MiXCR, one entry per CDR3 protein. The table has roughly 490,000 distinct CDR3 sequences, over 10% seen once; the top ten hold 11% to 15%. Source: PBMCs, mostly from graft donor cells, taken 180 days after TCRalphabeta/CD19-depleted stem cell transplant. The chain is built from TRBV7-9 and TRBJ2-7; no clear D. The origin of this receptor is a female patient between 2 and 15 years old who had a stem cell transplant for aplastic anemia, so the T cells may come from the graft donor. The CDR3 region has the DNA TGTGCCAGCAGCCCCACCTTGACACGCCCCTACGAGCAGTACTTC. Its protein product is CASSPTLTRPYEQYF.